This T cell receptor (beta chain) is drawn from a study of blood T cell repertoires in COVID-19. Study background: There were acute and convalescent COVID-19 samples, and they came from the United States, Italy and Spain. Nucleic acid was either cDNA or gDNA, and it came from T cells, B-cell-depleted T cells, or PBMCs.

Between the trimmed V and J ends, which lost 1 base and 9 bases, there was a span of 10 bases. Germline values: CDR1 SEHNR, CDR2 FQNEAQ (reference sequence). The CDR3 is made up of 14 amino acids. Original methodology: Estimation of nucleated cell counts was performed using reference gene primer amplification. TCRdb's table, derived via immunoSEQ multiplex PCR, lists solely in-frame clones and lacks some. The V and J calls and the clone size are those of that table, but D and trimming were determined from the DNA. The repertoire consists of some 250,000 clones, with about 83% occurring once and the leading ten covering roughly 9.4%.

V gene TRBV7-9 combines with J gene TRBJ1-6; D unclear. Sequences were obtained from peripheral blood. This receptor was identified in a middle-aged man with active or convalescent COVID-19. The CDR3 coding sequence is TGTGCCAGCAGCTTAGGCCAAGAGGGTTCACCCCTCCACTTT. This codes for CASSLGQEGSPLHF.